Below, 21 T cell receptor beta chains from the same sample are listed, as sequenced in a study of T cell repertoires in ileal Crohn's disease. Stated time point: proximal margin of the surgical specimen (macroscopically non-inflamed). Profiled with immunoSEQ multiplex PCR; TCRdb holds only in-frame clones, not every one. The top ten hold 3.5% to 4.5% of the sample, which has some 5,600 clones, 87% seen once. Sequenced input: ileal tissue. These receptors were taken from an adult with Crohn's disease.

Points on this clone: Other DNA sequences in this specimen translate into the identical CDR3. This chain connects TRBV25-1 to TRBJ1-1, with D perhaps TRBD1 (6 bases). CDR3 length: 12 amino acids. With 9 bases removed from V and 10 bases from J, the gap between germline ends came to 18 bases. Per germline, CDR1 MGHDK and CDR2 SYGVNS. The CDR3 region is CASSLKGVGAFF. The CDR3 nucleotides are TGTGCCAGTTCCTTGAAGGGGGTCGGAGCTTTCTTT.

This clone is judged large. The V and J genes are TRBV21-1 and TRBJ2-5; TRBD2, as called in the table, went unchecked against the DNA. TRBV21-1 is a documented pseudogene. The length of the CDR3 is 12 residues. The CDR3, as DNA: TGTGCCAGCAGCAAAGGGCGGGAGACCCAGTACTTC. Its translation: CASSKGRETQYF.

This sequence joins TRBV7-2 and TRBJ1-1; D uncertain. Germline V gene sequence: CDR1 SGHTA, CDR2 FQGNSA. V gave up 5 bases and J gave up 6 bases, with 10 bases separating them. This CDR3 contains 12 residues. The CDR3 sequence is CASSLGTAEAFF. CDR3 nucleotides: TGTGCCAGCAGCCTAGGAACGGCTGAAGCTTTCTTT. Full variable domain (rest looked up from reference TRBV7-2 and TRBJ1-1): GAGVSQSPSNKVTEKGKDVELRCDPISGHTALYWYRQSLGQGLEFLIYFQGNSAPDKSGLPSDRFSAERTGGSVSTLTIQRTQQEDSAVYLCASSLGTAEAFFGQGTRLTVV.

The genes are TRBV4-1 and TRBJ1-1; D is possibly TRBD1 (6 bases). The ends were cut back, 5 bases at V and 4 bases at J, with 14 bases in the middle. From germline, CDR1 is MGHRA and CDR2 YSYEKL. The CDR3 is 14 residues long. CDR3 in DNA: TGCGCCAGCAGCTCCATGGGGGGCGCCACTGAAGCTTTCTTT. This encodes CASSSMGGATEAFF.

Points on this clone: Other DNA sequences within the sample encode an identical CDR3. The chain joins TRBV7-2 to TRBJ1-1; D gene ambiguous. Germline V lookup: CDR1 SGHTA, CDR2 FQGNSA. The V gene lost 1 base and the J gene lost 2 bases, with 11 bases spanning the gap. The CDR3 contains 15 residues. The CDR3 DNA follows: TGTGCCAGCAGCTTAGTCCGGGTAGGAAACACTGAAGCTTTCTTT. It translates to CASSLVRVGNTEAFF.

The chain links TRBV7-8 to TRBJ2-1, with 11 bases aligning to TRBD2. Germline CDR1 reads SGHVS; CDR2 reads FQNEAQ. There are 15 residues in the CDR3. V trimming: 5 bases; J trimming: 6 bases; junction bases outside the gene matches: 6. The DNA for the CDR3 is TGTGCCAGCAGCCAGCTAGCGGGGGGAAGCAATGAGCAGTTCTTC. This sequence encodes CASSQLAGGSNEQFF.

The V and J genes are TRBV5-4 and TRBJ1-1, with a tentative D call TRBD1 (5 bases). The CDR3 is 13 residues long. Trimming shortened V by 2 bases and J by 1 base, and 6 bases separated the two germline ends. CDR1 and CDR2 (germline): SGHNT, YYREEE (reference sequence). CDR3 sequence: CASSLQENTEAFF. The CDR3 coding sequence is TGTGCCAGCAGCTTACAGGAGAACACTGAAGCTTTCTTT.

The V and J genes are TRBV5-4 and TRBJ1-4; TRBD1 agrees at 9 bases. The trim removed 4 bases at V and 6 bases at J, leaving 7 bases unmatched. Germline CDR1 SGHNT, CDR2 YYREEE (reference sequence). The CDR3 has 15 residues. The DNA of the CDR3 is TGTGCCAGCAGCCAAAACAGGGGGCTCGATGAAAAACTGTTTTTT. Translated: CASSQNRGLDEKLFF.

J is TRBJ2-7 and V is TRBV12-5, with 7 bases aligning to TRBD2. Unmatched junction bases numbered 6, after V lost 3 bases and J lost 1 base. This CDR3 has 15 residues. Germline V gene lookup returns CDR1 LGHNT and CDR2 FRNRAP. CDR3 sequence: CASGFYWEGSYEQYF. CDR3 coding DNA: TGTGCTAGTGGTTTTTACTGGGAGGGGTCCTACGAGCAGTACTTC.

The rearrangement links TRBV7-2 to TRBJ1-6; 9 bases are shared with TRBD1. V lost 5 bases and J lost 6; bases outside the gene matches: 8. CDR3 size: 16 residues. Germline CDR1 and CDR2: SGHTA and FQGNSA. The CDR3 nucleotides read TGTGCCAGCAGCCCCCGGGGACAGGGTAGTAATTCACCCCTCCACTTT. It yields the protein CASSPRGQGSNSPLHF.

The V gene is TRBV5-1, the J gene TRBJ2-2; 7 positions agree with TRBD1. Germline V lookup: CDR1 SGHRS, CDR2 YFSETQ. J lost 4 bases, V lost 0 bases, and 3 bases had no gene match. This CDR3 is built from 15 residues. The CDR3 sequence: CASSLGQGSTGELFF. The CDR3 bases are TGCGCCAGCAGCTTGGGACAGGGAAGCACCGGGGAGCTGTTTTTT.

The chain couples TRBV7-9 to TRBJ1-1; D gene unclear. V lost 3 bases, J lost 5 bases, and 10 bases lay in between. The CDR3 contains 13 residues. Germline CDR1 SEHNR, CDR2 FQNEAQ (reference sequence). The CDR3 nucleotides read TGTGCCAGCAGCTTCGAACTGGGGACTGAAGCTTTCTTT. Protein product: CASSFELGTEAFF.

V and J are TRBV5-1 and TRBJ1-1; D gene uncertain. This CDR3 is built from 14 residues. Germline lookup yields CDR1 SGHRS and CDR2 YFSETQ. V was pared by 6 bases and J by 1 base, with 13 bases between. CDR3 region: CASTLLDGNTEAFF. CDR3 nucleotide sequence: TGCGCCAGCACCTTACTCGACGGGAACACTGAAGCTTTCTTT.

This sequence joins TRBV7-9 and TRBJ2-7; D possibly corresponds to TRBD1 (5 bases). The CDR3 totals 14 residues. The V end was cut by 2 bases, the J end by 9 bases, with 17 bases between. Germline lookup yields CDR1 SEHNR and CDR2 FQNEAQ (reference sequence). The DNA for the CDR3 is TGTGCCAGCAGCTTACAAGGTTCAGGGCCCGGGCAGTACTTC. Protein product: CASSLQGSGPGQYF.

This chain joins TRBV7-2 and TRBJ1-2; unclear D gene. This CDR3 has 15 amino acids. Trimming removed 1 base from V and 0 bases from J, with 9 bases in between. CDR1 and CDR2 from the germline V gene are SGHTA and FQGNSA. CDR3 sequence: CASSLGGLANYGYTF. CDR3 nucleotides: TGTGCCAGCAGCTTAGGAGGGCTAGCTAACTATGGCTACACCTTC.

The rearrangement uses TRBV7-9 and TRBJ1-1; a possible D gene is TRBD1 (6 bases). The V end lost 5 bases, the J end lost 6 bases, and 13 bases lay between the germline ends. The CDR3 length is 13 residues. Germline CDR1 is SEHNR and CDR2 is FQNEAQ (reference sequence). The CDR3 reads CASSNRGGAEAFF. In DNA, the CDR3 is TGTGCCAGCAGCAATAGAGGGGGGGCTGAAGCTTTCTTT.

This chain connects TRBV7-9 to TRBJ1-1, with a tentative D call TRBD1 (6 bases). The CDR3 spans 16 residues. Germline V gene lookup returns CDR1 SEHNR and CDR2 FQNEAQ (reference sequence). Trimming stripped 5 bases from V and 7 bases from J, with 23 bases between. The CDR3, as DNA: TGTGCCAGCAGCGCCCTAGGTCCCAGGGGTTACAGTGAAGCTTTCTTT. Protein product: CASSALGPRGYSEAFF.

This clone has a handful of counts. The V gene is TRBV7-2, the J gene TRBJ1-5; D unclear. CDR1 and CDR2 (germline): SGHTA, FQGNSA. CDR3 length: 14 amino acids. Trimming cost V 5 bases and J 4 bases, with 12 bases left between them. The CDR3 DNA is TGTGCCAGCAGCGAGAGGGCTGGGAATCAGCCCCAGCATTTT. It translates to CASSERAGNQPQHF.

This sequence joins TRBV7-9 and TRBJ2-1; 8 positions match TRBD1. This CDR3 comprises 19 residues. J lost 7 bases, V lost 4 bases, and 21 bases had no gene match. Looked up from germline, CDR1 is SEHNR and CDR2 is FQNEAQ (reference sequence). As DNA, the CDR3 is TGTGCCAGCAGCTCCTCCCGGGACAGGACGAGGGTGGGAAGGAATGAGCAGTTCTTC. Translation: CASSSSRDRTRVGRNEQFF.

The V and J genes are TRBV7-2 and TRBJ2-1, with a possible D match to TRBD2 (5 bases). CDR1 is SGHTA and CDR2 is FQGNSA in the germline V gene. V lost 4 bases and J lost 4, with 5 bases in between. The CDR3 spans 12 residues. The CDR3: CASSSGYNEQFF. DNA for the CDR3: TGTGCCAGCAGCTCGGGGTACAATGAGCAGTTCTTC.

The chain uses TRBV15 and TRBJ2-2; D is uncertain. The CDR3 spans 12 residues. V lost 3 bases, J lost 5 bases, and 4 bases lay in between. Per the germline V gene, CDR1 is LNHNV and CDR2 is YYDKDF (reference sequence). The CDR3 DNA follows: TGTGCCACCAGCAGTTATACCGGGGAGCTGTTTTTT. It yields the protein CATSSYTGELFF.